The 32 T cell receptor beta chains presented below share a single source sample, sequenced in a study of patients and donors after allogeneic stem cell transplantation. TCRdb analysed the RT-PCR reads with MiXCR anew, one entry per CDR3 protein. Among 150,000 to 250,000 distinct CDR3 sequences listed, 35% to 50% were seen once. The source material was blood, either unsorted or a sorted T cell fraction (not recorded which). The receptors come from a human donor who was either an allogeneic HSCT recipient or a stem cell or donor lymphocyte infusion donor (not recorded which). It is not recorded whose cells these are; they may come from a transplant donor.

This clonotype was counted between two and nine times. V gene TRBV30 combines with J gene TRBJ1-1; D is unresolved. CDR3 size: 12 residues. Germline assignment: CDR1 GTSNPN and CDR2 SVGIG (reference sequence). Trimming took 5 bases from V and 0 from J, leaving 7 bases between them. The CDR3 coding sequence is TGTGCCTGGGGACGGGTGAACACTGAAGCTTTCTTT. This encodes CAWGRVNTEAFF.

The rearrangement uses TRBV11-2 and TRBJ1-1; D remains ambiguous. The CDR3 is made up of 14 amino acids. Trimming took 1 base from V and 1 from J, leaving 7 bases between them. Germline CDR1 is SGHAT and CDR2 is FQNNGV. The CDR3 loop reads CASSLAPGNTEAFF. The CDR3 nucleotides read TGTGCCAGCAGCTTAGCCCCAGGGAACACTGAAGCTTTCTTT.

This clonotype was detected a few times. The chain joins TRBV12-3 or TRBV12-4 to TRBJ2-1, with 10 bases lining up with TRBD2. The V and J ends lost 6 bases and 0 bases, in that order; junction bases with no gene match: 11. The CDR3 has 18 amino acids. The CDR3 loop is CASRPSTSGSLSYNEQFF. The CDR3 nucleotides read TGTGCCAGCAGGCCCTCGACTAGCGGGTCCCTCTCCTACAATGAGCAGTTCTTC.

The chain joins TRBV4-2 to TRBJ1-1; D may be TRBD1 (5 bases). V shed 3 bases and J shed 4 bases, with 12 bases lying between them. The germline V gene has CDR1 LGHNA and CDR2 YNFKEQ. The CDR3 is 14 residues long. The CDR3 DNA reads TGTGCCAGCAGCCAGCCCCAGGGAAGCACTGAAGCTTTCTTT. Translation gives CASSQPQGSTEAFF.

The CDR3: CASSYRTGGVDTF. As DNA, the CDR3 is TGTGCCAGCAGTTACCGAACAGGGGGAGTCGACACCTTC. This chain joins TRBV6-2 or TRBV6-3 and TRBJ1-2; 8 nucleotides match TRBD1. CDR1 MNHEY and CDR2 SVGEGT come from the germline V gene. Trimming removed 2 bases from V and 12 bases from J; junction bases left unmatched: 8. The CDR3 totals 13 residues.

The J gene is TRBJ2-6, the V gene TRBV6-5; D unclear. The ends were cut back, 0 bases at V and 1 base at J, with 16 bases in the middle. The CDR3 has 19 amino acids. Germline V gene data show CDR1 as MNHEY and CDR2 as SVGAGI. The CDR3 region has the DNA TGTGCCAGCAGTTACTCTAAAGTCTCCCTGGGGTCTGGGGCCAACGTCCTGACTTTC. Its translation is CASSYSKVSLGSGANVLTF.

This clonotype occurred a few times. This chain connects TRBV6-5 to TRBJ2-2; D unresolved. V gave up 5 bases and J gave up 3 bases, with 10 bases separating them. CDR1 is MNHEY, CDR2 SVGAGI, per germline. This CDR3 region has 14 residues. The CDR3 coding sequence is TGTGCCAGCAGTCTCCTTGGTGACACCGGGGAGCTGTTTTTT. This encodes CASSLLGDTGELFF.

J is TRBJ1-6 and V is TRBV27; possible D gene TRBD1, 6 bases. CDR1 is MNHEY, CDR2 SMNVEV, per germline (reference sequence). The CDR3 has 14 residues. Trimming removed 5 bases from V and 5 bases from J, with 10 bases in between. In DNA form, the CDR3 reads TGTGCCAGCAGTCCGGGACAACATAATTCACCCCTCCACTTT. Protein product: CASSPGQHNSPLHF.

This clonotype has only a few counts. The rearrangement joins TRBV7-9 to TRBJ1-2; D possibly corresponds to TRBD1 (6 bases). V shed 5 bases and J shed 0 bases, with 13 bases lying between them. This CDR3 has 15 residues. Germline CDR1 and CDR2: SEHNR and FQNEAQ (reference sequence). CDR3 residues: CASSNRESANYGYTF. CDR3 sequence (DNA): TGTGCCAGCAGCAACAGGGAGTCAGCTAACTATGGCTACACCTTC.

This clonotype was seen more than once but under ten times. The rearrangement links TRBV19 to TRBJ1-2; D unresolved. CDR1 and CDR2 (germline): LNHDA, SQIVND (reference sequence). CDR3 length: 12 residues. V gave up 1 base and J gave up 8 bases, with 8 bases separating them. The CDR3 here is CASSIGSLGYTF. CDR3 coding DNA: TGTGCCAGTAGTATAGGATCCCTGGGCTACACCTTC.

The rearrangement uses TRBV5-1 and TRBJ2-1; D perhaps matches TRBD1 (6 bases). V was clipped by 0 bases and J by 5 bases, with 6 bases between them. The CDR3 length is 13 residues. Germline V gene sequence: CDR1 SGHRS, CDR2 YFSETQ. CDR3 region: CASSLGTDNEQFF. The CDR3 DNA sequence: TGCGCCAGCAGCTTGGGGACAGACAATGAGCAGTTCTTC. The variable domain in full, with the rest retrieved from reference TRBV5-1 and TRBJ2-1, is KAGVTQTPRYLIKTRGQQVTLSCSPISGHRSVSWYQQTPGQGLQFLFEYFSETQRNKGNFPGRFSGRQFSNSRSEMNVSTLELGDSALYLCASSLGTDNEQFFGPGTRLTVL.

This clonotype has only a few counts. The chain couples TRBV20-1 to TRBJ2-3; 9 positions match TRBD2. After removal of 3 bases from V and 3 bases from J, the junction contained 16 bases not matched to a gene. The CDR3 length is 18 residues. From germline, CDR1 is DFQATT and CDR2 SNEGSKA (reference sequence). The CDR3: CSASLFSGRISGTDTQYF. The CDR3 bases are TGCAGTGCTAGTCTTTTTAGCGGGAGAATCTCCGGGACAGATACGCAGTATTTT.

The V and J genes are TRBV6-5 and TRBJ1-3; D is unresolved. This CDR3 is built from 16 residues. Germline V gives CDR1 MNHEY, CDR2 SVGAGI. V was clipped by 0 bases and J by 4 bases, with 13 bases between them. CDR3 residues: CASSYSIGVSGNTIYF. As DNA, the CDR3 is TGTGCCAGCAGTTACTCGATTGGAGTGTCCGGAAACACCATATATTTT.

This clonotype was picked up one time. The chain joins TRBV6-2 or TRBV6-3 to TRBJ2-1; D not certain. CDR1 MNHEY and CDR2 SVGEGT come from the germline V gene. V lost 0 bases and J 6 bases, leaving 12 bases between the germline ends. The CDR3 spans 15 residues. The CDR3 region is CASSYSTQRGNEQFF. The CDR3 DNA reads as TGTGCCAGCAGTTACTCGACACAGCGAGGCAATGAGCAGTTCTTC.

This clonotype turned up a few times. The J gene is TRBJ1-2, the V gene TRBV12-5, with 7 positions matching TRBD1. Germline CDR1 reads LGHNT; CDR2 reads FRNRAP. V shed 1 base and J 5 bases; nucleotides not matched to a gene: 7. CDR3 length: 15 residues. The CDR3 coding sequence is TGTGCTAGTGGTTTGGGACAGGGCTACTTTTATGGCTACACCTTC. Translated: CASGLGQGYFYGYTF.

A single count supports this clonotype. The rearrangement joins TRBV10-3 to TRBJ1-3; D remains ambiguous. The germline gives CDR1 ENHRY, CDR2 SYGVKD. This CDR3 region has 14 residues. V lost 4 bases, J lost 0 bases, and 7 bases lay in between. CDR3 amino acids: CAISGAYSGNTIYF. The DNA for the CDR3 is TGTGCCATCAGTGGAGCTTACTCTGGAAACACCATATATTTT.

The J gene is TRBJ2-7, the V gene TRBV4-3; TRBD2 aligns across 8 bases. Per germline, CDR1 LGHNA and CDR2 YSLEER. V gave up 11 bases and J gave up 4 bases; unmatched junction bases: 10. This CDR3 is built from 13 residues. CDR3 sequence (DNA): TGCGCCGCCCTCCGGGAGGGGGTATACGAGCAGTACTTC. Residues: CAALREGVYEQYF.

This clonotype has just a few counts. The J gene is TRBJ2-2, the V gene TRBV29-1; D assignment may be TRBD1 or TRBD2 (6 bases each). The CDR3 is made up of 14 amino acids. V was shortened by 8 bases and J by 1 base, with 14 bases between the two germline ends. Germline loops: CDR1 SQVTM, CDR2 ANQGSEA. The CDR3 reads CSFYGGQNTGELFF. CDR3 DNA sequence: TGCAGCTTCTACGGGGGACAGAACACCGGGGAGCTGTTTTTT.

This clonotype was observed a handful of times. V usage is TRBV20-1 and J usage is TRBJ1-2; perhaps TRBD1 as D (5 bases). The CDR3 is 15 amino acids. Germline lookup yields CDR1 DFQATT and CDR2 SNEGSKA (reference sequence). V lost 6 bases, J lost 4 bases, and 21 bases lay in between. The CDR3 loop reads CSAPPPDWGLYGYTF. CDR3 nucleotides: TGCAGTGCCCCTCCGCCTGATTGGGGCCTCTATGGCTACACCTTC.

The chain recombines TRBV20-1 with TRBJ1-2; D gene uncertain. V was shortened by 4 bases and J by 8 bases, with 23 bases between the two germline ends. CDR3 length: 15 amino acids. Germline-derived CDR1 and CDR2 are DFQATT and SNEGSKA (reference sequence). The CDR3 DNA is TGCAGTGCTACCCCACTTCGAGGGTTGGGTAACGGCTACACCTTC. Encoded protein: CSATPLRGLGNGYTF.

The chain carries TRBV28 and TRBJ1-4; no definite D call. Trimming removed 3 bases from V and 3 bases from J, with 11 bases in between. Germline CDR1 reads MDHEN; CDR2 reads SYDVKM. CDR3 length: 15 residues. CDR3 in amino acids: CASSFVAASNEKLFF. The CDR3 bases are TGTGCCAGCAGTTTTGTCGCGGCTTCTAATGAAAAACTGTTTTTT.

The CDR3 DNA reads TGTGCCAGCAGTTCCGGGACTAGCGGGAGAGCTCGGCCGCAGTATTTT. It translates to CASSSGTSGRARPQYF. The chain has TRBV6-5 and TRBJ2-3, with 14 bases identical to TRBD2. The germline V gene has CDR1 MNHEY and CDR2 SVGAGI. The V gene end was trimmed by 4 bases and the J gene end by 10 bases; junction bases not matched to a gene: 10. The length of the CDR3 is 16 residues.

The chain employs TRBV6-5 and TRBJ2-2, with D possibly matching TRBD1 (5 bases). The CDR3 loop spans 15 amino acids. Looked up from germline, CDR1 is MNHEY and CDR2 is SVGAGI. The V gene lost 2 bases and the J gene lost 2 bases, with 9 bases spanning the gap. CDR3 residues: CASSYGAANTGELFF. Written as DNA, the CDR3 is TGTGCCAGCAGTTACGGGGCGGCCAACACCGGGGAGCTGTTTTTT.

CDR3 region: CASSLVLWKNGGYTF. The CDR3 DNA is TGTGCCAGCAGCTTAGTTTTATGGAAAAATGGCGGCTACACCTTC. This chain joins TRBV7-9 and TRBJ1-2; the D is unclear. Germline CDR1 is SEHNR and CDR2 is FQNEAQ (reference sequence). The CDR3 is made up of 15 amino acids. Trimming took off 1 base at V and 8 bases at J, with 17 bases between the two ends.

A few counts support this clonotype. In nucleotides, the CDR3 is TGCAGTGCTTCCAAACCGGGACCGCGGGAGCAGTACTTC. This translates into CSASKPGPREQYF. The chain has TRBV20-1 and TRBJ2-7, with D tentatively TRBD1 or TRBD2 (5 bases each). The V end lost 5 bases, the J end lost 7 bases, and 18 bases lay between the germline ends. Per germline, CDR1 DFQATT and CDR2 SNEGSKA (reference sequence). This CDR3 has 13 residues.

This clonotype was counted a few times. The J gene is TRBJ2-7, the V gene TRBV5-1; TRBD2 is a possible D gene (6 bases). The V gene lost 2 bases and the J gene lost 1 base, with 10 bases spanning the gap. Germline lookup yields CDR1 SGHRS and CDR2 YFSETQ. The CDR3 is 14 residues long. The CDR3 is CASSLSGSSYEQYF. The CDR3 DNA reads as TGCGCCAGCAGCTTAAGCGGGTCTTCCTACGAGCAGTACTTC.

This clonotype was counted a few times. The chain recombines TRBV29-1 with TRBJ1-3; D is uncertain. The V and J ends lost 3 bases and 2 bases respectively, with 8 bases between them. CDR1 and CDR2 (germline): SQVTM, ANQGSEA. The length of the CDR3 is 13 residues. DNA of the CDR3: TGCAGCGTTGAGTCACTGGCTGGAAACACCATATATTTT. Its translation: CSVESLAGNTIYF.

The rearrangement uses TRBV7-3 and TRBJ1-2; 8 positions agree with TRBD1. CDR1 and CDR2 (germline): SGHTA, FQGTGA. With 2 bases clipped from V and 6 bases from J, the junction kept 8 bases outside the gene matches. The CDR3 length is 15 residues. The CDR3 protein is CASSLDGQGGNGYTF. The DNA for the CDR3 is TGTGCCAGCAGCTTAGATGGACAGGGCGGAAATGGCTACACCTTC.

The chain couples TRBV11-2 to TRBJ1-1; D not resolved. CDR1 SGHAT and CDR2 FQNNGV come from the germline V gene. The CDR3 spans 14 residues. The V gene lost 2 bases and the J gene lost 1 base, with 8 bases spanning the gap. CDR3 nucleotides: TGTGCCAGCAGCTTATGGCGGGGGAACACTGAAGCTTTCTTT. Residues: CASSLWRGNTEAFF.

This clonotype was observed a handful of times. The chain employs TRBV2 and TRBJ2-1, with 12 bases lining up with TRBD2. V lost 8 bases to trimming and J lost 6 bases; unmatched junction nucleotides: 8. The germline V gene has CDR1 SNHLY and CDR2 FYNNEI. The CDR3 covers 15 residues. CDR3 nucleotides: TGTGCCAGCTGGGAGACTAGCGGGAGTCGCAATGAGCAGTTCTTC. Its translation is CASWETSGSRNEQFF.

This chain uses TRBV12-3 or TRBV12-4 with TRBJ1-1; D possibly corresponds to TRBD1 (6 bases). V was shortened by 0 bases and J by 4 bases, with 12 bases between the two germline ends. The CDR3 extends over 15 amino acids. CDR3 bases: TGTGCCAGCAGTTTAGCGGGGGCCCCGAGCACTGAAGCTTTCTTT. Encoded protein: CASSLAGAPSTEAFF.

This clonotype showed up just a few times. This rearrangement joins TRBV29-1 to TRBJ1-2; TRBD1 is a possible D gene (6 bases). Trimming removed 2 bases from V and 2 bases from J, with 18 bases in between. The germline V gene has CDR1 SQVTM and CDR2 ANQGSEA. There are 16 residues in the CDR3. Here the CDR3 reads CSVEMLVLGHNYGYTF. The DNA for the CDR3 is TGCAGCGTTGAAATGCTCGTGTTGGGACACAACTATGGCTACACCTTC.